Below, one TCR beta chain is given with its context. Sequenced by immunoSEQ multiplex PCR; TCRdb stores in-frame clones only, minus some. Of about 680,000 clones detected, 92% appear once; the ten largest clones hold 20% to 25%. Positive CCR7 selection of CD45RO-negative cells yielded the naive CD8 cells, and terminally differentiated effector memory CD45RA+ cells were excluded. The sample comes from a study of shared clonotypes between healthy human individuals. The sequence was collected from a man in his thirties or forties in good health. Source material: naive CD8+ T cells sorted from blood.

CDR3 protein: CASSQIGVRETQYF. The CDR3 DNA reads TGTGCCAGCAGCCAAATAGGGGTCAGGGAGACCCAGTACTTC. V and J are TRBV14 and TRBJ2-5, with a possible D match to TRBD1 (5 bases). CDR3 size: 14 residues. CDR1 is SGHDN and CDR2 is FVKESK in the germline V gene. Between the trimmed V and J ends, which lost 2 bases and 5 bases, there was a span of 12 bases.